One and the same sample provided the 30 T cell receptor beta chains below, sequenced in a study of shared clonotypes between healthy human individuals. Libraries were prepared by immunoSEQ multiplex PCR; TCRdb keeps only in-frame clonotypes and omits some of them. The repertoire consists of approximately 470,000 clones, with roughly 80% occurring once and the leading ten covering 12%. Sequencing input: PBMCs. The receptors stem from a middle-aged woman in good health. Some clones in this sample may be carry-over from other donors' samples.

The chain links TRBV18 to TRBJ1-3; 7 bases are shared with TRBD1. The CDR3 loop spans 18 amino acids. Germline loops: CDR1 KGHSH, CDR2 LQKENI. Unmatched junction bases numbered 13, after V lost 5 bases and J lost 0 bases. For the CDR3, the DNA is TGTGCCAGCTCAGACACCTTTGGGGGACAGAGCTCTGGAAACACCATATATTTT. Encoded protein: CASSDTFGGQSSGNTIYF. Complete variable domain (other parts from reference TRBV18 and TRBJ1-3): NAGVMQNPRHLVRRRGQEARLRCSPMKGHSHVYWYRQLPEEGLKFMVYLQKENIIDESGMPKERFSAEFPKEGPSILRIQQVVRGDSAAYFCASSDTFGGQSSGNTIYFGEGSWLTVV.

The genes are TRBV27 and TRBJ2-7; D might be TRBD1 or TRBD2, each matching 5 bases. CDR1 and CDR2 (germline): MNHEY, SMNVEV (reference sequence). V lost 4 bases and J 6 bases, leaving 16 bases between the germline ends. This CDR3 comprises 14 residues. Here the CDR3 reads CASSSWSGPCEQYF. For the CDR3, the DNA is TGTGCCAGCAGTTCTTGGTCGGGGCCCTGCGAGCAGTACTTC.

V usage is TRBV4-2 and J usage is TRBJ1-5; 10 nucleotides line up with TRBD1. Germline lookup yields CDR1 LGHNA and CDR2 YNFKEQ. The CDR3 runs 14 residues. V was clipped by 3 bases and J by 4 bases; unmatched bases: 0. CDR3 residues: CASSQDRGNQPQHF. CDR3 DNA: TGTGCCAGCAGCCAGGACAGGGGGAATCAGCCCCAGCATTTT.

The sample holds one count of this clone. This rearrangement joins TRBV15 to TRBJ2-2; 9 bases match TRBD1. This CDR3 is built from 16 residues. The ends lost 1 base at V and 5 bases at J; junction bases unmatched: 5. Germline V lookup: CDR1 LNHNV, CDR2 YYDKDF (reference sequence). The CDR3 DNA reads TGTGCCACCAGCAGAGGGACAGGGGTGAGGACCGGGGAGCTGTTTTTT. This codes for CATSRGTGVRTGELFF.

This clone has a single count. This sequence joins TRBV1 and TRBJ2-7; the table calls TRBD2, which could not be checked here. TRBV1 is a pseudogene segment. The CDR3 sequence is 15 residues long. CDR3 loop: CTSNSGLGNSYEQYF. The CDR3 bases are TGCACCAGCAACAGTGGACTAGGGAATTCCTACGAGCAGTACTTC.

The rearrangement joins TRBV29-1 to TRBJ2-1, with D possibly matching TRBD1 (6 bases). Trimming removed 2 bases from V and 9 bases from J, with 11 bases in between. The CDR3 contains 12 residues. Germline V gene data show CDR1 as SQVTM and CDR2 as ANQGSEA. The CDR3, as DNA: TGCAGCGTTGAATCAGGGGCCACTGAGCAGTTCTTC. Protein: CSVESGATEQFF.

This clone was counted a single time. The chain carries TRBV4-3 and TRBJ1-3; D remains unclear. The CDR3 contains 16 residues. The germline V gene encodes CDR1 LGHNA and CDR2 YSLEER. Trimming cost V 0 bases and J 4 bases, with 13 bases left between them. The CDR3 DNA is TGCGCCAGCAGCCAAGATTCATCCGGGTTAGGAAACACCATATATTTT. Translated: CASSQDSSGLGNTIYF.

This sequence joins TRBV25-1 and TRBJ1-3; no clear D gene. Trimming took 2 bases from V and 0 from J, leaving 14 bases between them. This CDR3 has 17 residues. From germline, CDR1 is MGHDK and CDR2 SYGVNS. CDR3 in amino acids: CASSEVGPLLSGNTIYF. CDR3 sequence (DNA): TGTGCCAGCAGTGAAGTCGGACCCCTGCTCTCTGGAAACACCATATATTTT.

The rearrangement uses TRBV19 and TRBJ2-1; 8 bases map to TRBD2. Germline V gene lookup returns CDR1 LNHDA and CDR2 SQIVND (reference sequence). The V segment lost 4 bases and the J segment 14 bases; nucleotides outside the gene matches: 10. This CDR3 is built from 13 residues. This CDR3 is CASSTNSGTGKFF. DNA of the CDR3: TGTGCCAGTAGTACCAATAGCGGGACGGGAAAGTTCTTC.

V is TRBV6-5 and J is TRBJ2-3, with 7 bases that match TRBD1. Germline V CDR1 and CDR2: MNHEY, SVGAGI. V dropped 5 bases and J dropped 1; count of bases not matched to a gene: 6. The CDR3 consists of 15 residues. In DNA form, the CDR3 reads TGTGCCAGCAGTAGAAGGGGGCTCGGCACAGATACGCAGTATTTT. This codes for CASSRRGLGTDTQYF.

The chain couples TRBV29-1 to TRBJ2-1; D gene uncertain. There are 11 residues in the CDR3. Germline lookup yields CDR1 SQVTM and CDR2 ANQGSEA. With 6 bases removed from V and 9 bases from J, the gap between germline ends came to 12 bases. The CDR3 protein is CSVTTGGEQFF. In DNA, the CDR3 is TGCAGCGTGACCACGGGCGGTGAGCAGTTCTTC.

This clone was seen repeatedly, ten times or more. The gene calls are TRBV4-1 and TRBJ2-5; unclear D gene. The CDR3 is 13 amino acids. V gave up 2 bases and J gave up 3 bases, with 7 bases separating them. Germline lookup yields CDR1 MGHRA and CDR2 YSYEKL. The CDR3 DNA reads as TGCGCCAGCAGCCAAAGAATAGAAGAGACCCAGTACTTC. Protein product: CASSQRIEETQYF.

CDR3: CASSSLAGGLWSSYNEQFF. The CDR3 bases are TGTGCCAGCAGTTCACTCGCGGGAGGGCTTTGGAGCTCCTACAATGAGCAGTTCTTC. The rearrangement links TRBV27 to TRBJ2-1, with 9 bases that match TRBD2. Germline CDR1 and CDR2: MNHEY and SMNVEV (reference sequence). J was trimmed by 0 bases and V by 4 bases; bases with no gene match: 13. There are 19 residues in the CDR3.

The V and J genes are TRBV7-9 and TRBJ1-2; D is undetermined. From germline, CDR1 is SEHNR and CDR2 FQNEAQ (reference sequence). The V end lost 1 base, the J end lost 13 bases, and 4 bases lay between the germline ends. The CDR3 contains 9 residues. The CDR3 loop is CASSLDLTF. The DNA of the CDR3 is TGTGCCAGCAGCTTAGATCTCACCTTC. Using reference TRBV7-9 and TRBJ1-2 for the parts outside the CDR3, the full variable domain is DTGVSQNPRHKITKRGQNVTFRCDPISEHNRLYWYRQTLGQGPEFLTYFQNEAQLEKSRLLSDRFSAERPKGSFSTLEIQRTEQGDSAMYLCASSLDLTFGSGTRLTVV.

This clone was seen more than once but under ten times. V gene TRBV2 combines with J gene TRBJ2-1; the match to TRBD2 covers 12 bases. Germline V gene lookup returns CDR1 SNHLY and CDR2 FYNNEI. CDR3 size: 15 residues. V shed 10 bases and J 9 bases; nucleotides not matched to a gene: 13. The CDR3 reads CATDKTSGRLGEQFF. The CDR3 nucleotides are TGTGCCACCGATAAGACTAGCGGGAGACTTGGTGAGCAGTTCTTC.

This sequence joins TRBV5-4 and TRBJ2-1; tentatively, D is TRBD2 (5 bases). The V gene's germline CDR1 is SGHNT and CDR2 YYREEE (reference sequence). The CDR3 is 13 amino acids. Trimming shortened V by 4 bases and J by 6 bases, and 11 bases separated the two germline ends. The CDR3 spells CASSRGLVNEQFF. CDR3 DNA sequence: TGTGCCAGCAGCCGCGGACTTGTCAATGAGCAGTTCTTC.

The chain uses TRBV19 and TRBJ2-1; a possible D gene is TRBD1 (5 bases). The CDR3 runs to 16 residues. Germline CDR1 is LNHDA and CDR2 is SQIVND (reference sequence). Trimming cost V 6 bases and J 7 bases, with 22 bases left between them. The CDR3 nucleotides are TGTGCCAGTAGAGCTATAATCCGGGTCGGACAAAATGAGCAGTTCTTC. Its translation is CASRAIIRVGQNEQFF. Together with reference TRBV19 and TRBJ2-1, the CDR3 gives the full variable domain: DGGITQSPKYLFRKEGQNVTLSCEQNLNHDAMYWYRQDPGQGLRLIYYSQIVNDFQKGDIAEGYSVSREKKESFPLTVTSAQKNPTAFYLCASRAIIRVGQNEQFFGPGTRLTVL.

This chain links TRBV5-4 with TRBJ1-1; a possible D gene is TRBD1 (5 bases). The length of the CDR3 is 14 residues. CDR1 and CDR2 from the germline V gene are SGHNT and YYREEE (reference sequence). V was cut by 2 bases and J by 0 bases, with 8 bases left in between. CDR3 nucleotides: TGTGCCAGCAGCTTCGCAGGGCTGAACACTGAAGCTTTCTTT. Its translation: CASSFAGLNTEAFF.

The table lists this clone with a count of one. Given a far larger clone just one base away, this is likely a sequencing read error. Distinct nucleotide sequences in the sample also encode this CDR3. The chain carries TRBV4-2 and TRBJ1-1, with D possibly matching TRBD1 (6 bases). Per the germline V gene, CDR1 is LGHNA and CDR2 is YNFKEQ. CDR3 length: 14 residues. CDR3 sequence reads: CASSQGLDSQGAFF. CDR3 sequence (DNA): TGTGCCAGTAGCCAAGGCCTGGACAGCCAGGGGGCTTTCTTT.

This chain links TRBV28 with TRBJ2-1, with D hard to call. Trimming pared 6 bases from V and 7 bases from J, leaving 10 bases between. The V gene's germline CDR1 is MDHEN and CDR2 SYDVKM. This CDR3 contains 12 residues. The CDR3, as DNA: TGTGCCAGCAGAGGCCATATGAATGAGCAGTTCTTC. Amino acids: CASRGHMNEQFF.

The V gene is TRBV15, the J gene TRBJ2-7; D is possibly TRBD2 (5 bases). The CDR3 is made up of 14 amino acids. V lost 3 bases, J lost 5 bases, and 14 bases lay in between. The germline V gene has CDR1 LNHNV and CDR2 YYDKDF (reference sequence). The DNA of the CDR3 is TGTGCCACCAGCAGGAGGGCGCGGATCGACGAGCAGTACTTC. Translation gives CATSRRARIDEQYF. Full variable domain (remainder filled in from reference TRBV15 and TRBJ2-7): DAMVIQNPRYQVTQFGKPVTLSCSQTLNHNVMYWYQQKSSQAPKLLFHYYDKDFNNEADTPDNFQSRRPNTSFCFLDIRSPGLGDTAMYLCATSRRARIDEQYFGPGTRLTVT.

The chain joins TRBV9 to TRBJ2-1; tentative D call: TRBD2 (5 bases). This CDR3 is built from 11 residues. Per the germline V gene, CDR1 is SGDLS and CDR2 is YYNGEE. V was shortened by 4 bases and J by 8 bases, with 7 bases between the two germline ends. The CDR3 DNA sequence: TGTGCCAGCAGCAGGACTCATGAGCAGTTCTTC. The encoded protein is CASSRTHEQFF. Drawing the rest from reference TRBV9 and TRBJ2-1, the complete variable domain is DSGVTQTPKHLITATGQRVTLRCSPRSGDLSVYWYQQSLDQGLQFLIQYYNGEERAKGNILERFSAQQFPDLHSELNLSSLELGDSALYFCASSRTHEQFFGPGTRLTVL.

V usage is TRBV6-1 and J usage is TRBJ1-5; the match to TRBD1 covers 9 bases. Unmatched junction bases numbered 10, after V lost 8 bases and J lost 5 bases. Germline CDR1 reads MNHNS; CDR2 reads SASEGT. There are 15 residues in the CDR3. The CDR3 DNA sequence: TGTGCCAGCGACCCGGGACAGGGTCTCTATCAGCCCCAGCATTTT. It specifies CASDPGQGLYQPQHF.

To note about this clone: Other DNA sequences from this sample encode an identical CDR3 as well. V and J are TRBV11-2 and TRBJ1-2, with D uncertain. With 1 base removed from V and 0 bases from J, the gap between germline ends came to 6 bases. The CDR3 is made up of 14 amino acids. Germline V gives CDR1 SGHAT, CDR2 FQNNGV. The CDR3 DNA sequence: TGTGCCAGCAGCTTAGGGTTAGCTAACTATGGCTACACCTTC. Translated: CASSLGLANYGYTF.

This clone was found a few times. The V gene is TRBV28, the J gene TRBJ2-2; TRBD1 matches at 10 bases. CDR1 and CDR2 from the germline V gene are MDHEN and SYDVKM. The CDR3 has 15 amino acids. Germline trimming cut 5 bases from V and 5 bases from J; bases unmatched to any gene: 5. The CDR3 nucleotides read TGTGCCAGCAGTACCAGGACAGGGGGGACCGGGGAGCTGTTTTTT. It yields the protein CASSTRTGGTGELFF. Variable domain in full (rest from reference TRBV28 and TRBJ2-2): DVKVTQSSRYLVKRTGEKVFLECVQDMDHENMFWYRQDPGLGLRLIYFSYDVKMKEKGDIPEGYSVSREKKERFSLILESASTNQTSMYLCASSTRTGGTGELFFGEGSRLTVL.

This clone was observed a single time. This sequence may be a read error, since a much larger clone differs from it by one base. The rearrangement uses TRBV5-4 and TRBJ2-3; TRBD1 is a possible D gene (7 bases). This CDR3 region has 14 residues. Germline CDR1 reads SGHNT; CDR2 reads YYREEE (reference sequence). The CDR3 DNA reads as TGTGCCAGCAGCATGGGAGGTTGGACAGGTACGCAGTATTTT. It yields the protein CASSMGGWTGTQYF.

About this clone itself: Other DNA sequences in the sample encode the same CDR3. V is TRBV19 and J is TRBJ2-5; 10 nucleotides line up with TRBD1. The CDR3 has 14 amino acids. J lost 4 bases, V lost 6 bases, and 5 bases had no gene match. CDR1 is LNHDA and CDR2 is SQIVND in the germline V gene (reference sequence). Written as DNA, the CDR3 is TGTGCCAGTAGCATTGGACAGGGGGGAGAGACCCAGTACTTC. Its protein is CASSIGQGGETQYF.

This clone was counted many times. This chain links TRBV12-5 with TRBJ1-2; 8 positions agree with TRBD1. The germline gives CDR1 LGHNT, CDR2 FRNRAP. Losses at the gene ends were 9 bases for V and 0 bases for J; bases not matched to a gene: 9. CDR3 length: 15 residues. CDR3 region: CARKLRGRANYGYTF. The CDR3 coding sequence is TGTGCTAGGAAACTCAGGGGGCGGGCTAACTATGGCTACACCTTC.

This clone has a count of ten or more. The chain carries TRBV5-4 and TRBJ2-5; D might be TRBD1 (6 bases). The CDR3 contains 14 residues. The germline V gene has CDR1 SGHNT and CDR2 YYREEE (reference sequence). Trimming removed 5 bases from V and 1 base from J, with 12 bases in between. The CDR3 nucleotides are TGTGCCAGCAGTCGGACAGTCTTCCAAGAGACCCAGTACTTC. As protein: CASSRTVFQETQYF.

The chain uses TRBV7-2 and TRBJ1-4; 8 bases are a match to TRBD1. V was clipped by 4 bases and J by 6 bases; unmatched bases: 7. The CDR3 length is 15 residues. Germline CDR1 reads SGHTA; CDR2 reads FQGNSA. The CDR3 sequence: CASSSQQGAYEKLFF. In DNA form, the CDR3 reads TGTGCCAGCAGCTCCCAGCAGGGGGCCTATGAAAAACTGTTTTTT. The full variable domain, completed using reference TRBV7-2 and TRBJ1-4, is GAGVSQSPSNKVTEKGKDVELRCDPISGHTALYWYRQSLGQGLEFLIYFQGNSAPDKSGLPSDRFSAERTGGSVSTLTIQRTQQEDSAVYLCASSSQQGAYEKLFFGSGTQLSVL.